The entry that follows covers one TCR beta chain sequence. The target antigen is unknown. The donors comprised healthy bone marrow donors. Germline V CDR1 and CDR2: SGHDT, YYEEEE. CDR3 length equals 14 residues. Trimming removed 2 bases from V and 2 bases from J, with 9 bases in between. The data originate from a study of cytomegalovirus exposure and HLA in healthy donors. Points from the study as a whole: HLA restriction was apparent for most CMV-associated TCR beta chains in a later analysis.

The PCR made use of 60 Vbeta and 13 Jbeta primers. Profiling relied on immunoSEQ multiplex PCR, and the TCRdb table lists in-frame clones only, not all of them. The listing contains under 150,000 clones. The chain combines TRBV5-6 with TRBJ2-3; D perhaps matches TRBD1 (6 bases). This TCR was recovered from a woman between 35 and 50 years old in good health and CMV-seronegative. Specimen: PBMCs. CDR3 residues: CASSFDRPTDTQYF. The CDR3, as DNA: TGTGCCAGCAGCTTTGACAGGCCCACAGATACGCAGTATTTT.